These 5 T cell receptor beta chains share one sample of origin, sequenced in a study of T cell repertoires in cytomegalovirus infection (dated by TCRdb to the late 2010s). Taken with the paper, the label for treatment or condition translates to: in vitro stimulation with specific CMV peptide epitopes to enrich CMV-specific T cells. Which antigens these TCRs recognize remains unknown. The data were produced on an Illumina HiSeq 1500. The public sequencing data were trimmed at Q25 with fastp and processed into clonotypes with MiXCR by TCRdb, which kept only in-frame beta chains. For every CDR3 protein sequence, its rows merge into one entry that carries the most common genes and DNA. The sample yields around 800,000 distinct CDR3 sequences; about 30% were counted once. The top ten constitute around 12% of the sample. Sequences were derived from cultured CD8+ T cells from PBMCs, sampled from culture after CMV antigen stimulation. The receptors were sampled from a human donor in good health (CMV status not recorded). Some clones in this sample may be carry-over from other donors' samples.

This clonotype was counted at least ten times. V and J are TRBV7-6 and TRBJ1-1; TRBD1 is a possible D gene (5 bases). V lost 4 bases and J 4 bases, leaving 13 bases between the germline ends. The CDR3 runs 14 residues. Looked up from germline, CDR1 is SGHVS and CDR2 is FNYEAQ. CDR3 bases: TGTGCCAGCAGCTCGGGACTGCTCAGCACTGAAGCTTTCTTT. Encoded protein: CASSSGLLSTEAFF.

This clonotype showed up just a few times. The chain uses TRBV11-2 and TRBJ2-1; 7 positions agree with TRBD1. Unmatched junction bases numbered 6, after V lost 4 bases and J lost 0 bases. CDR3 length: 16 residues. Germline V gene sequence: CDR1 SGHAT, CDR2 FQNNGV. CDR3 protein: CASSWGQSSSYNEQFF. CDR3 nucleotide sequence: TGTGCCAGCAGCTGGGGACAGTCAAGCTCCTACAATGAGCAGTTCTTC. The full variable domain, its missing parts supplied by reference TRBV11-2 and TRBJ2-1, is EAGVAQSPRYKIIEKRQSVAFWCNPISGHATLYWYQQILGQGPKLLIQFQNNGVVDDSQLPKDRFSAERLKGVDSTLKIQPAKLEDSAVYLCASSWGQSSSYNEQFFGPGTRLTVL.

The rearrangement joins TRBV12-3 or TRBV12-4 to TRBJ1-2; D gene uncertain. V was pared by 10 bases and J by 6 bases, with 24 bases between. This CDR3 has 15 amino acids. The CDR3 spells CAIELDTGPRDGYTF. The CDR3 nucleotides are TGTGCCATCGAGTTAGACACCGGGCCCCGCGATGGCTACACCTTC.

This chain uses TRBV19 with TRBJ2-7, with a tentative D call TRBD2 (6 bases). The CDR3 consists of 15 residues. With 5 bases removed from V and 1 base from J, the gap between germline ends came to 15 bases. CDR1 is LNHDA and CDR2 is SQIVND in the germline V gene (reference sequence). In DNA form, the CDR3 reads TGTGCCAGTAGTCCTCCCGGGACTTCTTCCTACGAGCAGTACTTC. Amino acid sequence: CASSPPGTSSYEQYF.

The chain links TRBV12-3 or TRBV12-4 to TRBJ1-5; TRBD1 is a possible D gene (5 bases). V was pared by 6 bases and J by 3 bases, with 12 bases between. The CDR3 consists of 14 residues. The CDR3 bases are TGTGCCAGCAGGGTCGACAGTCTCAATCAGCCCCAGCATTTT. This gives the protein CASRVDSLNQPQHF.